These 22 T cell receptor beta chains share one sample of origin, sequenced in a study of OX40 agonist ivuxolimab in advanced cancers. Measured with immunoSEQ multiplex PCR; TCRdb has only the in-frame clones, and not every one. The table records approximately 40,000 clones, more than 70% of them present only once. This specimen was CD4+ or CD8+ T cells sorted from blood, taken in a trial of the OX40 agonist ivuxolimab. These receptors all come from an adult with an advanced solid tumor such as melanoma, head and neck, liver or kidney cancer.

V usage is TRBV4-1 and J usage is TRBJ2-7; TRBD1 is a possible D gene (7 bases). With 0 bases removed from V and 4 bases from J, the gap between germline ends came to 13 bases. CDR3 length: 15 amino acids. Germline V gives CDR1 MGHRA, CDR2 YSYEKL. CDR3 region: CASSQDQPGGYEQYF. The CDR3 nucleotides are TGCGCCAGCAGCCAAGATCAACCAGGGGGGTACGAGCAGTACTTC.

The chain employs TRBV30 and TRBJ2-7; D may match TRBD1 or TRBD2 (5 bases each). The length of the CDR3 is 12 residues. The germline V gene encodes CDR1 GTSNPN and CDR2 SVGIG (reference sequence). V shed 4 bases and J shed 2 bases, with 9 bases lying between them. The CDR3 DNA sequence: TGTGCCTGGATTGGGGGTCCCTACGAGCAGTACTTC. This codes for CAWIGGPYEQYF. The variable domain in full, completed from reference TRBV30 and TRBJ2-7, reads SQTIHQWPATLVQPVGSPLSLECTVEGTSNPNLYWYRQAAGRGLQLLFYSVGIGQISSEVPQNLSASRPQDRQFILSSKKLLLSDSGFYLCAWIGGPYEQYFGPGTRLTVT.

V usage is TRBV7-9 and J usage is TRBJ2-3; 8 bases are a match to TRBD2. The trim removed 5 bases at V and 6 bases at J, leaving 16 bases unmatched. The CDR3 runs to 17 residues. Germline V gives CDR1 SEHNR, CDR2 FQNEAQ (reference sequence). CDR3 bases: TGTGCCAGCAGCCCTCCCGACGGAGAGCGGGAGTCTGATACGCAGTATTTT. Translating it yields CASSPPDGERESDTQYF.

Comments on this clone: One end of the junction is discordant with germline, which a read error may explain. This sequence joins TRBV11-2 and TRBJ1-1; D is unclear. The CDR3 is 12 residues long. Germline V gene lookup returns CDR1 SGHAT and CDR2 FQNNGV. Here the CDR3 reads CASGFWDTEAFF. DNA of the CDR3: TGTGCCAGCGGCTTCTGGGACACTGAAGCTTTCTTT. Full variable domain (missing parts from reference TRBV11-2 and TRBJ1-1): EAGVAQSPRYKIIEKRQSVAFWCNPISGHATLYWYQQILGQGPKLLIQFQNNGVVDDSQLPKDRFSAERLKGVDSTLKIQPAKLEDSAVYLCASGFWDTEAFFGQGTRLTVV.

The J gene is TRBJ1-3, the V gene TRBV7-6, with a possible D match to TRBD1 (5 bases). Germline V lookup: CDR1 SGHVS, CDR2 FNYEAQ. V shed 2 bases and J shed 2 bases, with 7 bases lying between them. The CDR3 is 14 amino acids. In DNA form, the CDR3 reads TGTGCCAGCAGCTTAAGGGGAACTGGAAACACCATATATTTT. Translated, it gives CASSLRGTGNTIYF.

The chain employs TRBV15 and TRBJ2-5; D call uncertain. This CDR3 has 16 residues. CDR1 and CDR2 from the germline V gene are LNHNV and YYDKDF (reference sequence). The V and J ends lost 4 bases and 2 bases respectively, with 17 bases between them. In nucleotides, the CDR3 is TGTGCCACCAGCAACGATCTGCATGAACCGCAAGAGACCCAGTACTTC. As protein: CATSNDLHEPQETQYF.

The rearrangement links TRBV5-6 to TRBJ2-7; a weak D match, TRBD1 (5 bases). Per germline, CDR1 SGHDT and CDR2 YYEEEE. V lost 1 base and J lost 3, with 8 bases in between. The CDR3 runs to 13 residues. CDR3: CASSLWGGYEQYF. CDR3 in DNA: TGTGCCAGCAGCTTGTGGGGCGGCTACGAGCAGTACTTC.

This clone was detected once. This chain joins TRBV7-2 and TRBJ2-7, with D perhaps TRBD1 (5 bases). The V end lost 6 bases, the J end lost 3 bases, and 15 bases lay between the germline ends. Germline CDR1 and CDR2: SGHTA and FQGNSA. This CDR3 contains 14 residues. The CDR3 sequence is CASRTGEGVYEQYF. For the CDR3, the DNA is TGTGCCAGCAGAACTGGAGAAGGGGTCTACGAGCAGTACTTC.

This clone was counted only a few times. The V gene is TRBV7-3, the J gene TRBJ2-5; D might be TRBD1 or TRBD2, each matching 5 bases. CDR1 SGHTA and CDR2 FQGTGA come from the germline V gene. CDR3 length: 14 residues. Trimming removed 5 bases at V and 4 bases at J, with 14 bases between. CDR3: CASSASGGGETQYF. The DNA for the CDR3 is TGTGCCAGCAGCGCGAGCGGTGGGGGAGAGACCCAGTACTTC. Using reference TRBV7-3 and TRBJ2-5 for the parts outside the CDR3, the full variable domain is GAGVSQTPSNKVTEKGKYVELRCDPISGHTALYWYRQSLGQGPEFLIYFQGTGAADDSGLPNDRFFAVRPEGSVSTLKIQRTERGDSAVYLCASSASGGGETQYFGPGTRLLVL.

The rearrangement uses TRBV28 and TRBJ1-4; no clear D. V lost 5 bases and J 5 bases, leaving 6 bases between the germline ends. CDR1 MDHEN and CDR2 SYDVKM come from the germline V gene. This CDR3 contains 12 residues. Here the CDR3 DNA reads TGTGCCAGCAGTGAGACCAATGAAAAACTGTTTTTT. This translates into CASSETNEKLFF.

CDR3 bases: TGTGCCACCAGGGGTCCGGGGGGAAGGAGCTCCTACGAGCAGTACTTC. Amino acid sequence: CATRGPGGRSSYEQYF. The chain joins TRBV15 to TRBJ2-7, with 7 nucleotides matching TRBD2. The CDR3 is 16 amino acids. Germline loops: CDR1 LNHNV, CDR2 YYDKDF (reference sequence). V lost 6 bases, J lost 0 bases, and 11 bases stayed unmatched.

The chain has TRBV9 and TRBJ2-1; D not resolved. Trimming shortened V by 2 bases and J by 4 bases, and 13 bases separated the two germline ends. The CDR3 covers 15 residues. Germline CDR1 and CDR2: SGDLS and YYNGEE. CDR3 DNA sequence: TGTGCCAGCAGCGTGGATGGCCTGGGTTACAATGAGCAGTTCTTC. Residues: CASSVDGLGYNEQFF.

The chain has TRBV7-3 and TRBJ2-3; no definite D call. This CDR3 is built from 15 residues. Per germline, CDR1 SGHTA and CDR2 FQGTGA. Trimming shortened V by 2 bases and J by 0 bases, and 9 bases separated the two germline ends. In nucleotides, the CDR3 is TGTGCCAGCAGCTTATTGGTCGGGAGCACAGATACGCAGTATTTT. Translated, it gives CASSLLVGSTDTQYF.

The CDR3 loop reads CASRGSDRVGGYTF. The CDR3 DNA is TGTGCCAGCAGAGGAAGTGACAGGGTTGGTGGCTACACCTTC. V and J are TRBV28 and TRBJ1-2, with TRBD1 identical over 7 bases. The CDR3 runs 14 residues. Per germline, CDR1 MDHEN and CDR2 SYDVKM. Germline trimming cut 6 bases from V and 7 bases from J; bases unmatched to any gene: 11.

This chain uses TRBV9 with TRBJ2-1; 7 bases align to TRBD1. This CDR3 has 15 amino acids. From germline, CDR1 is SGDLS and CDR2 YYNGEE. The ends lost 0 bases at V and 3 bases at J; junction bases unmatched: 3. Written as DNA, the CDR3 is TGTGCCAGCAGCGTAGAGGGACAGAACTACAATGAGCAGTTCTTC. This gives the protein CASSVEGQNYNEQFF.

The chain combines TRBV5-1 with TRBJ2-7; 10 nucleotides align to TRBD1. The trim removed 5 bases at V and 2 bases at J, leaving 7 bases unmatched. Germline loops: CDR1 SGHRS, CDR2 YFSETQ. The CDR3 extends over 15 amino acids. CDR3 DNA sequence: TGCGCCAGCAGGACCGGGGGACAGGGGACCTACGAGCAGTACTTC. Protein sequence: CASRTGGQGTYEQYF.

Comment on this clone: Different DNA sequences within this sample yield the same CDR3. The CDR3 is CASSTDDRAGGEQYF. The CDR3 DNA is TGCGCCAGCAGCACCGATGACCGGGCCGGGGGGGAGCAGTACTTC. V gene TRBV5-1 combines with J gene TRBJ2-7; 7 bases map to TRBD2. The ends lost 4 bases at V and 7 bases at J; junction bases unmatched: 14. There are 15 residues in the CDR3. Per the germline V gene, CDR1 is SGHRS and CDR2 is YFSETQ. Looking up the rest from reference TRBV5-1 and TRBJ2-7 gives the full variable domain: KAGVTQTPRYLIKTRGQQVTLSCSPISGHRSVSWYQQTPGQGLQFLFEYFSETQRNKGNFPGRFSGRQFSNSRSEMNVSTLELGDSALYLCASSTDDRAGGEQYFGPGTRLTVT.

The genes are TRBV14 and TRBJ2-7, with 10 bases aligning to TRBD2. The CDR3 extends over 14 amino acids. Germline V gene data show CDR1 as SGHDN and CDR2 as FVKESK. V gave up 6 bases and J gave up 7 bases; unmatched junction bases: 9. CDR3 nucleotide sequence: TGTGCCAGCAGTTCACTAGCGGGGTACGGGGAGCAGTACTTC. Its protein product is CASSSLAGYGEQYF.

The chain carries TRBV7-9 and TRBJ2-3, with D uncertain. Germline CDR1 reads SEHNR; CDR2 reads FQNEAQ (reference sequence). The CDR3 covers 15 residues. V lost 0 bases, J lost 5 bases, and 12 bases lay in between. The CDR3 spells CASSLAFGAEDTQYF. CDR3 DNA sequence: TGTGCCAGCAGCTTAGCGTTCGGCGCCGAAGATACGCAGTATTTT. Variable domain in full (rest from reference TRBV7-9 and TRBJ2-3): DTGVSQNPRHKITKRGQNVTFRCDPISEHNRLYWYRQTLGQGPEFLTYFQNEAQLEKSRLLSDRFSAERPKGSFSTLEIQRTEQGDSAMYLCASSLAFGAEDTQYFGPGTRLTVL.

The chain is built from TRBV7-9 and TRBJ1-2; maybe TRBD1 (5 bases). V lost 4 bases to trimming and J lost 0 bases, with 18 bases between them. Germline CDR1 and CDR2: SEHNR and FQNEAQ (reference sequence). The CDR3 covers 17 residues. CDR3 DNA: TGTGCCAGCAGCTCTACATATGACAGTGCGCCTAACTATGGCTACACCTTC. Translating gives CASSSTYDSAPNYGYTF. Supplemented by reference TRBV7-9 and TRBJ1-2, the full variable domain reads DTGVSQNPRHKITKRGQNVTFRCDPISEHNRLYWYRQTLGQGPEFLTYFQNEAQLEKSRLLSDRFSAERPKGSFSTLEIQRTEQGDSAMYLCASSSTYDSAPNYGYTFGSGTRLTVV.

DNA of the CDR3: TGCGCCAGCAGCCAAGAGGGCCCCCTTCGCCAAGAGACCCAGTACTTC. Its protein product is CASSQEGPLRQETQYF. The chain joins TRBV4-1 to TRBJ2-5; the D is unclear. Per germline, CDR1 MGHRA and CDR2 YSYEKL. Trimming shortened V by 0 bases and J by 1 base, and 12 bases separated the two germline ends. This CDR3 spans 16 amino acids.

This clone was seen just once. This chain connects TRBV5-1 to TRBJ2-4, with D tentatively TRBD1 (6 bases). The CDR3 has 17 amino acids. V lost 3 bases, J lost 0 bases, and 16 bases lay in between. The germline CDR1 and CDR2 sequences are SGHRS and YFSETQ. For the CDR3, the DNA is TGCGCCAGCAGCTCGGGAACAGGGACCGTAGCCAAAAACATTCAGTACTTC. This encodes CASSSGTGTVAKNIQYF. The entire variable domain, with the rest obtained from reference TRBV5-1 and TRBJ2-4, is as follows: KAGVTQTPRYLIKTRGQQVTLSCSPISGHRSVSWYQQTPGQGLQFLFEYFSETQRNKGNFPGRFSGRQFSNSRSEMNVSTLELGDSALYLCASSSGTGTVAKNIQYFGAGTRLSVL.